Presented here are 9 T cell receptor beta chains from one specimen sequenced in a study of T cell responses to AZD1222 COVID-19 vaccine. Clones were read by immunoSEQ multiplex PCR, and TCRdb kept only the in-frame ones, dropping some. Seen here are 130,000 or so clones, approximately 83% observed once, and the top ten hold roughly 9%. The input for sequencing was peripheral blood, taken on day 0 of AZD1222 vaccination. The receptors stem from an adult in good health.

This chain joins TRBV19 and TRBJ2-7, with D possibly matching TRBD2 (6 bases). Trimming removed 2 bases at V and 1 base at J, with 12 bases between. Per the germline V gene, CDR1 is LNHDA and CDR2 is SQIVND (reference sequence). The CDR3 is 15 amino acids. This CDR3 is CASSITGVGSYEQYF. CDR3 sequence (DNA): TGTGCCAGTAGTATAACGGGGGTAGGGTCCTACGAGCAGTACTTC.

J is TRBJ1-6 and V is TRBV11-3; TRBD1 might be the D (5 bases). The CDR3 length is 15 residues. Trimming pared 0 bases from V and 7 bases from J, leaving 10 bases between. CDR1 is SGHNT and CDR2 is YENEEA in the germline V gene. The CDR3 DNA follows: TGTGCCAGCAGCTTAGAGTCCGGGGGAAATTCACCCCTCCACTTT. Translated, it gives CASSLESGGNSPLHF.

The count of this clone is one. The genes are TRBV30 and TRBJ2-2; TRBD2 is a possible D gene (6 bases). The CDR3 runs to 14 residues. Germline CDR1 GTSNPN, CDR2 SVGIG (reference sequence). Trimming stripped 0 bases from V and 4 bases from J, with 9 bases between. The CDR3 sequence: CAWSVLGGTGELFF. The CDR3 bases are TGTGCCTGGAGTGTACTCGGGGGCACCGGGGAGCTGTTTTTT.

This clone was seen just once. The chain employs TRBV30 and TRBJ2-7; maybe TRBD2 (5 bases). From germline, CDR1 is GTSNPN and CDR2 SVGIG (reference sequence). V was shortened by 4 bases and J by 5 bases, with 9 bases between the two germline ends. The CDR3 covers 11 residues. CDR3 nucleotides: TGTGCCTGGAATCGAGGGAACGAGCAGTACTTC. This gives the protein CAWNRGNEQYF.

This clone came up once. The chain couples TRBV5-1 to TRBJ2-1; TRBD1 is a possible D gene (5 bases). This CDR3 is built from 13 residues. V lost 1 base and J lost 6, with 8 bases in between. CDR1 SGHRS and CDR2 YFSETQ come from the germline V gene. CDR3 bases: TGCGCCAGCAGCTTGCAAGGGGTCAATGAGCAGTTCTTC. Its protein product is CASSLQGVNEQFF.

The J gene is TRBJ1-2, the V gene TRBV3-1 (or the pseudogene TRBV3-2); 12 bases fit TRBD1. Trimming at V came to 4 bases and at J to 6 bases, leaving 3 bases not matched to a gene. This CDR3 is built from 14 residues. The germline gives CDR1 LGHDT, CDR2 YNNKEL (reference sequence). The CDR3 loop reads CASSRDRGLHGYTF. The CDR3 DNA reads TGTGCCAGCAGCCGGGACAGGGGGCTACATGGCTACACCTTC.

The chain joins TRBV2 to TRBJ2-5; 8 bases fit TRBD1. There are 14 residues in the CDR3. In germline, CDR1 is SNHLY, CDR2 FYNNEI. V lost 11 bases and J lost 1; bases outside the gene matches: 9. The CDR3 bases are TGTGCCTTTAACGACAGGGGAGGCCAAGAGACCCAGTACTTC. It translates to CAFNDRGGQETQYF.

V usage is TRBV5-6 and J usage is TRBJ2-3; 7 bases fit TRBD1. The CDR3 has 14 residues. J was trimmed by 8 bases and V by 4 bases; bases with no gene match: 10. Germline V CDR1 and CDR2: SGHDT, YYEEEE. CDR3 in DNA: TGTGCCAGCAGCACCGACAGGGTTCAGGGTACGCAGTATTTT. Protein sequence: CASSTDRVQGTQYF.

Written as DNA, the CDR3 is TGTGCCAGCAGCCCTAGGGGACTCGCTAGCACAGATACGCAGTATTTT. Translated, it gives CASSPRGLASTDTQYF. V usage is TRBV7-9 and J usage is TRBJ2-3, with a tentative D call TRBD2 (6 bases). The CDR3 extends over 16 amino acids. Germline assignment: CDR1 SEHNR and CDR2 FQNEAQ (reference sequence). V was pared by 5 bases and J by 0 bases, with 15 bases between.